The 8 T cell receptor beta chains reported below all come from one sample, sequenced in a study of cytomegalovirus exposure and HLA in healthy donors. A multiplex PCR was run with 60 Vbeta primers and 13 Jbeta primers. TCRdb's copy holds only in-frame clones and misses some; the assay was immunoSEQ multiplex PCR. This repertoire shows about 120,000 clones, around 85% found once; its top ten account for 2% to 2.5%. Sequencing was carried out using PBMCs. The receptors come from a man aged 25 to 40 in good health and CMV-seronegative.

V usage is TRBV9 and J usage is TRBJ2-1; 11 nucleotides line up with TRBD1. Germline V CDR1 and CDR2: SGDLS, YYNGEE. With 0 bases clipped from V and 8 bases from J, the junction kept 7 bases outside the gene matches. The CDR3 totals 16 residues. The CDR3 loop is CASSVGWGQGGDEQFF. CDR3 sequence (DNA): TGTGCCAGCAGCGTAGGGTGGGGACAGGGGGGCGATGAGCAGTTCTTC.

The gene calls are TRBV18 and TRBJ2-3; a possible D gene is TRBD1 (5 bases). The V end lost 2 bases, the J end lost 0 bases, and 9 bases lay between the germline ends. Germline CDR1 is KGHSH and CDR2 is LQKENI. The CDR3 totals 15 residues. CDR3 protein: CASSPRRQSTDTQYF. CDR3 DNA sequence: TGTGCCAGCTCACCAAGGCGACAGAGCACAGATACGCAGTATTTT.

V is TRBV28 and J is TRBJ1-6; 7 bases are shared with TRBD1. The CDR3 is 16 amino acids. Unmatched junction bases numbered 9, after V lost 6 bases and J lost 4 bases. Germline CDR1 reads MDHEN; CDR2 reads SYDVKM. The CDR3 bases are TGTGCCAGCAGCCACGACAGGGCTAAGTATAATTCACCCCTCCACTTT. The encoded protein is CASSHDRAKYNSPLHF.

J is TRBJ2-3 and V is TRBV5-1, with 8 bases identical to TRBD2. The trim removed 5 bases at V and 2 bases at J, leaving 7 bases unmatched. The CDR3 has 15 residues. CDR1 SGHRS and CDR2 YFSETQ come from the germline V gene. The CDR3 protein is CASSIGGGITDTQYF. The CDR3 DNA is TGCGCCAGCAGTATTGGCGGGGGGATCACAGATACGCAGTATTTT.

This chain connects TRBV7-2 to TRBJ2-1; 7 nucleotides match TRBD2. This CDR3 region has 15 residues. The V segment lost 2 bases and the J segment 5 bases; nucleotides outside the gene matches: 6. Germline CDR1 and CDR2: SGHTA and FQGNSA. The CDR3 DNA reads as TGTGCCAGCAGCTTACGGGGAGGGGCGAACAATGAGCAGTTCTTC. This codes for CASSLRGGANNEQFF.

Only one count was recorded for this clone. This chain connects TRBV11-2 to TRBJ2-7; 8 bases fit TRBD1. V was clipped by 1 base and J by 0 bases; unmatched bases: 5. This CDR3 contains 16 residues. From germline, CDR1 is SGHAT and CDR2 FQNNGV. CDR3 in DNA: TGTGCCAGCAGCTTAGGGACAGGGACCTACTCCTACGAGCAGTACTTC. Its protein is CASSLGTGTYSYEQYF.

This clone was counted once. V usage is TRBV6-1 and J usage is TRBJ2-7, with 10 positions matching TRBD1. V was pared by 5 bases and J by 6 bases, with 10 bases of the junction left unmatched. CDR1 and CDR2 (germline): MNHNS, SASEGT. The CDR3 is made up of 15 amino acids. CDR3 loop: CASSSLTGGLGEQYF. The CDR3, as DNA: TGTGCCAGCAGTTCGCTGACAGGGGGCCTGGGCGAGCAGTACTTC.

The CDR3 region has the DNA TGTGCCAGCATGAGACAGGGGGCTGTTGAGCAGTTCTTC. Translated, it gives CASMRQGAVEQFF. The gene calls are TRBV28 and TRBJ2-1; 10 bases line up with TRBD1. Trimming removed 7 bases from V and 9 bases from J; junction bases left unmatched: 6. The CDR3 contains 13 residues. The germline CDR1 and CDR2 sequences are MDHEN and SYDVKM. The whole variable domain, filled in from reference TRBV28 and TRBJ2-1, reads DVKVTQSSRYLVKRTGEKVFLECVQDMDHENMFWYRQDPGLGLRLIYFSYDVKMKEKGDIPEGYSVSREKKERFSLILESASTNQTSMYLCASMRQGAVEQFFGPGTRLTVL.